This T cell receptor beta chain originates from a study of T cell changes during pregnancy in multiple sclerosis. This CDR3 spans 13 amino acids. Trimming cost V 5 bases and J 6 bases; bases outside gene matches: 5. The V gene's germline CDR1 is MNHEY and CDR2 SVGAGI. TCRdb's table, derived via immunoSEQ multiplex PCR, lists solely in-frame clones and lacks some. The sample lists 36,000 or so clones; around nine tenths were seen once. This receptor was obtained from a female donor with multiple sclerosis, enrolled in a pregnancy study. This sample comprised CD8+ T cells from peripheral blood mononuclear cells, obtained in the third trimester of pregnancy. The chain carries TRBV6-5 and TRBJ1-2, with 8 bases fitting TRBD1. The CDR3 nucleotides read TGTGCCAGCAGTCGACAGGGGATGGATGGCTACACCTTC. This encodes CASSRQGMDGYTF.